This T cell receptor beta chain is from a study of cytomegalovirus exposure and HLA in healthy donors. The germline V and J ends were trimmed by 3 bases and 4 bases, with 12 bases remaining between them. Germline lookup yields CDR1 LNHDA and CDR2 SQIVND (reference sequence). The CDR3 is 14 amino acids. Study conclusions and caveats: As was reported, the HLA-A and HLA-B alleles of most subjects were accurately predicted from TCR beta sequences. In an earlier analysis, productive rearrangement rates for most beta V segments clustered near 87% or 30%. Of the V segments, some could not be distinguished, including TRBV6-2 and TRBV6-3, and were excluded.

Primers included in the PCR were 60 Vbeta and 13 Jbeta primers. Sequencing used immunoSEQ multiplex PCR; TCRdb keeps in-frame clones, though not all of them. This table holds 25,000 to 35,000 clones. Worth noting for this clone: The antigen is unknown.

The sequence came from a woman aged 35 to 49 in good health and CMV-seropositive. The V gene is TRBV19, the J gene TRBJ1-1, with D hard to call. Sequenced input: PBMCs. CDR3 amino acids: CASSIPRVPTEAFF. CDR3 bases: TGTGCCAGTAGTATCCCCCGGGTCCCCACTGAAGCTTTCTTT.